A selection of T cell receptor beta chains follows, all from one sample in a study of early T cells in non-severe SARS-CoV-2 infection. TCRdb reanalysed the 5' RACE reads using MiXCR and keeps one entry per CDR3 protein. The data hold 53,000 or so distinct CDR3 sequences, with roughly an eighth observed a single time. Sequenced material: whole blood, taken at baseline. The receptors stem from an adult who was a healthcare worker with PCR-confirmed SARS-CoV-2 infection or an uninfected control (not recorded which). Each CDR3 is given with its conserved first and last residue. The order of the fields is clone size, D gene, V gene, J gene, CDR3 protein, CDR3 DNA. A D gene is named only where the DNA matches it firmly. Some rows mark clone size as missing; the rest say once, few, many or name a class of expanded clone.

>many|.|TRBV11-2|TRBJ2-1
CASSLADDPSSYNEQFF
TGTGCCAGCAGCTTAGCGGACGATCCGAGCTCCTACAATGAGCAGTTCTTC
>.|.|TRBV10-1|TRBJ1-5
CASSADGSKPQHF
TGCGCCAGCAGTGCGGACGGCTCTAAGCCCCAGCATTTT
>many|.|TRBV5-4|TRBJ1-4
CASSFTGTHHEKLFF
TGTGCCAGCAGCTTTACCGGGACGCATCATGAAAAACTGTTTTTT
>few|.|TRBV6-5|TRBJ2-7
CASRAFPGEEQYF
TGTGCCAGCAGGGCTTTCCCTGGCGAGGAGCAGTACTTC
>.|.|TRBV7-8|TRBJ2-7
CASSRISGEQYF
TGTGCCAGCAGTCGTATTTCGGGAGAGCAGTACTTC
>many|TRBD2|TRBV6-6|TRBJ2-7
CASSGLAGSSYEQYF
TGTGCCAGCAGTGGACTAGCGGGGAGCTCCTACGAGCAGTACTTC
>few|TRBD2|TRBV20-1|TRBJ2-4
CSAMPGLAFQNIQYF
TGCAGTGCTATGCCGGGACTAGCGTTCCAAAACATTCAGTACTTC
>few|.|TRBV6-1|TRBJ1-1
CASSARADLEAFF
TGTGCCAGCAGTGCAAGAGCCGATCTTGAAGCTTTCTTT
>.|.|TRBV20-1|TRBJ2-3
CSAGRRQTGTDTQYF
TGCAGTGCTGGGAGGCGTCAGACCGGAACAGATACGCAGTATTTT
>.|.|TRBV24-1|TRBJ2-1
CATSRTELDEQFF
TGTGCCACCAGTAGGACAGAATTGGATGAGCAGTTCTTC
>.|TRBD1|TRBV7-6|TRBJ1-1
CASSLEPNRGRTEAFF
TGTGCCAGCAGCTTAGAACCTAACAGGGGGCGGACTGAAGCTTTCTTT
>many|.|TRBV7-9|TRBJ2-1
CASFPLALSSYNEQFF
TGTGCCAGCTTCCCCCTCGCTTTGAGCTCCTACAATGAGCAGTTCTTC
>.|.|TRBV14|TRBJ2-2
CASSQASLALSAGELFF
TGTGCCAGCAGCCAAGCTAGTCTAGCGCTAAGCGCCGGGGAGCTGTTTTTT
>few|TRBD1|TRBV28|TRBJ2-7
CASSPRDSPREQYF
TGTGCCAGCAGCCCCAGGGACAGCCCTAGGGAGCAGTACTTC
>.|.|TRBV18|TRBJ1-1
CASSSIDTGAEAFF
TGTGCCAGCTCATCGATTGACACTGGGGCTGAAGCTTTCTTT
>few|TRBD2|TRBV6-5|TRBJ2-3
CAKHPVSGVYTDTQYF
TGTGCCAAACACCCTGTAAGCGGGGTTTACACAGATACGCAGTATTTT